These 25 T cell receptor beta chains were all obtained from the same sample, sequenced in a study of CD8 T cells in Susac syndrome. Reverse transcription of about 0.5 to 1 ug RNA was performed with random hexamers. A single record per CDR3 protein comes from TCRdb applying MiXCR to the immunoSEQ multiplex PCR reads. This table holds about 170,000 distinct CDR3 sequences, roughly 95% found once. Input material: CD4+ T cells from PBMCs. These receptor sequences come from a human donor with Susac syndrome.

This chain uses TRBV29-1 with TRBJ2-1; D is unclear. The CDR3 is made up of 13 amino acids. Germline CDR1 reads SQVTM; CDR2 reads ANQGSEA. V was trimmed by 1 base and J by 7 bases, leaving 11 bases between them. CDR3 coding DNA: TGCAGCGTTGAAGGGCAGGTAGGGAATGAGCAGTTCTTC. This gives the protein CSVEGQVGNEQFF.

CDR3 in DNA: TGTGCCAGCATCAAATACAGGGGGCGGAATGAGGAGACCCAGTACTTC. Amino acids: CASIKYRGRNEETQYF. V and J are TRBV5-6 and TRBJ2-5, with 9 positions matching TRBD1. Germline V gene lookup returns CDR1 SGHDT and CDR2 YYEEEE. This CDR3 region has 16 residues. Trimming cost V 6 bases and J 5 bases; bases outside gene matches: 14.

The chain carries TRBV7-2 and TRBJ1-2, with 8 positions matching TRBD1. The CDR3 extends over 14 amino acids. CDR1 and CDR2 (germline): SGHTA, FQGNSA. V lost 3 bases and J lost 6; bases outside the gene matches: 6. DNA for the CDR3: TGTGCCAGCAGCTTCAAAGGACAGGGCAATGGCTACACCTTC. The encoded protein is CASSFKGQGNGYTF.

As for this clonotype: Germline is not matched at one junction end, which may reflect a read error. This sequence joins TRBV29-1 and TRBJ2-3; D remains ambiguous. Per the germline V gene, CDR1 is SQVTM and CDR2 is ANQGSEA. The CDR3 has 11 residues. The CDR3 DNA reads as TGCAGCGTTAGGGTCACAAATACGCAGTATTTT. It encodes CSVRVTNTQYF.

The rearrangement links TRBV29-1 to TRBJ2-1; D not resolved. Germline V gene data show CDR1 as SQVTM and CDR2 as ANQGSEA. Trimming cost V 3 bases and J 5 bases, with 8 bases left between them. The length of the CDR3 is 12 residues. As DNA, the CDR3 is TGCAGCGTTGAGATCTGGAACAATGAGCAGTTCTTC. Translation gives CSVEIWNNEQFF.

The chain uses TRBV19 and TRBJ2-4, with D unresolved. Germline CDR1 and CDR2: LNHDA and SQIVND (reference sequence). Trimming took off 0 bases at V and 7 bases at J, with 7 bases between the two ends. The CDR3 runs 13 residues. CDR3 sequence: CASSIEVRNIQYF. CDR3 DNA: TGTGCCAGTAGTATAGAGGTCCGTAACATTCAGTACTTC.

This rearrangement joins TRBV20-1 to TRBJ2-5; 10 bases align to TRBD2. The CDR3 is 15 amino acids. Germline V lookup: CDR1 DFQATT, CDR2 SNEGSKA (reference sequence). With 2 bases clipped from V and 4 bases from J, the junction kept 7 bases outside the gene matches. Written as DNA, the CDR3 is TGCAGTGCTAGACCACTAGCGGGAATGGGAGAGACCCAGTACTTC. It yields the protein CSARPLAGMGETQYF.

The gene calls are TRBV30 and TRBJ2-2; no definite D call. The germline V gene encodes CDR1 GTSNPN and CDR2 SVGIG (reference sequence). This CDR3 is 13 amino acids long. V lost 1 base and J 6 bases, leaving 9 bases between the germline ends. The CDR3 here is CAWSGGTPGELFF. DNA for the CDR3: TGTGCCTGGAGTGGGGGTACCCCCGGGGAGCTGTTTTTT.

The chain joins TRBV20-1 to TRBJ1-1, with D possibly being TRBD1 (5 bases). The length of the CDR3 is 11 residues. Trimming removed 3 bases from V and 5 bases from J, with 7 bases in between. Per germline, CDR1 DFQATT and CDR2 SNEGSKA (reference sequence). This chain's CDR3 is CSASWGTEAFF. Here the CDR3 DNA reads TGCAGTGCTAGTTGGGGGACTGAAGCTTTCTTT.

The chain joins TRBV5-1 to TRBJ2-7; no firm D call. The CDR3 has 13 residues. The germline V gene has CDR1 SGHRS and CDR2 YFSETQ. V was shortened by 1 base and J by 3 bases, with 8 bases between the two germline ends. The CDR3 DNA follows: TGCGCCAGCAGCTTGACACCCGGCTACGAGCAGTACTTC. Its protein product is CASSLTPGYEQYF.

CDR3 DNA: TGTGCCAGCAGCTTAGAGTCTTCCAATGAGCAGTTCTTC. As protein: CASSLESSNEQFF. V and J are TRBV11-2 and TRBJ2-1; unclear D gene. Germline V gene lookup returns CDR1 SGHAT and CDR2 FQNNGV. The CDR3 sequence is 13 residues long. V lost 0 bases and J lost 6, with 6 bases in between.

The chain combines TRBV6-2 or TRBV6-3 with TRBJ2-1, with a tentative D call TRBD2 (6 bases). V dropped 6 bases and J dropped 6 bases, with 27 bases sitting between them. Germline V gene sequence: CDR1 MNHEY, CDR2 SVGEGT. The length of the CDR3 is 18 residues. For the CDR3, the DNA is TGTGCCAGCAGCTACCCGAGTCGGGAGTTCTATACTAGCAATGAGCAGTTCTTC. Translation: CASSYPSREFYTSNEQFF.

The chain carries TRBV5-6 and TRBJ2-1; the D is unclear. The CDR3 is made up of 14 amino acids. Germline values: CDR1 SGHDT, CDR2 YYEEEE. Trimming removed 4 bases at V and 4 bases at J, with 12 bases between. This CDR3 reads CASSPLLVYNEQFF. In nucleotides, the CDR3 is TGTGCCAGCAGCCCTCTTCTGGTATACAATGAGCAGTTCTTC. The variable domain in full, with the rest retrieved from reference TRBV5-6 and TRBJ2-1, is DAGVTQSPTHLIKTRGQQVTLRCSPKSGHDTVSWYQQALGQGPQFIFQYYEEEERQRGNFPDRFSGHQFPNYSSELNVNALLLGDSALYLCASSPLLVYNEQFFGPGTRLTVL.

The chain couples TRBV20-1 to TRBJ2-2; D gene uncertain. Trimming removed 4 bases from V and 4 bases from J, with 10 bases in between. Per the germline V gene, CDR1 is DFQATT and CDR2 is SNEGSKA (reference sequence). CDR3 size: 13 residues. The CDR3 coding sequence is TGCAGTGCTAATGTCCGCGGCACCGGGGAGCTGTTTTTT. It yields the protein CSANVRGTGELFF.

This chain uses TRBV5-1 with TRBJ2-1, with 7 bases identical to TRBD2. Germline CDR1 reads SGHRS; CDR2 reads YFSETQ. The CDR3 extends over 14 amino acids. V lost 9 bases, J lost 0 bases, and 6 bases stayed unmatched. CDR3 nucleotides: TGCGCCACTAACAGCGGGAACTCCTACAATGAGCAGTTCTTC. The encoded protein is CATNSGNSYNEQFF. Variable domain in full (rest from reference TRBV5-1 and TRBJ2-1): KAGVTQTPRYLIKTRGQQVTLSCSPISGHRSVSWYQQTPGQGLQFLFEYFSETQRNKGNFPGRFSGRQFSNSRSEMNVSTLELGDSALYLCATNSGNSYNEQFFGPGTRLTVL.

The chain couples TRBV11-2 to TRBJ2-7; D unresolved. V was clipped by 0 bases and J by 4 bases, with 10 bases between them. Germline V gene lookup returns CDR1 SGHAT and CDR2 FQNNGV. The CDR3 is 14 residues long. The CDR3 loop is CASSLDGSDYEQYV. CDR3 DNA: TGTGCCAGCAGCTTAGATGGCAGCGATTACGAGCAGTACGTC.

The V gene is TRBV15, the J gene TRBJ2-2; D is possibly TRBD1 (6 bases). CDR1 is LNHNV and CDR2 is YYDKDF in the germline V gene (reference sequence). Trimming cost V 7 bases and J 0 bases, with 6 bases left between them. The CDR3 has 13 amino acids. CDR3 region: CATKGANTGELFF. The CDR3 DNA reads as TGTGCCACCAAGGGGGCGAACACCGGGGAGCTGTTTTTT.

The genes are TRBV4-3 and TRBJ1-6; 9 positions agree with TRBD1. The CDR3 consists of 14 residues. Germline trimming cut 6 bases from V and 10 bases from J; bases unmatched to any gene: 7. Per the germline V gene, CDR1 is LGHNA and CDR2 is YSLEER. The DNA for the CDR3 is TGCGCCAGCAGTCACACAGGGGGCGACTCACCCCTCCACTTT. This translates into CASSHTGGDSPLHF.

A single count supports this clonotype. The V call is TRBV20-1, the J call TRBJ1-1, with TRBD1 as a possible D gene (5 bases). CDR3 length: 13 residues. V dropped 3 bases and J dropped 11 bases, with 19 bases sitting between them. Per the germline V gene, CDR1 is DFQATT and CDR2 is SNEGSKA (reference sequence). DNA for the CDR3: TGCAGTGCTAGTGGGCAGGGTGTCCCCCAGGCTTTCTTT. Its translation is CSASGQGVPQAFF.

The CDR3 spells CASRKSGRGANNEQFF. CDR3 DNA: TGTGCCAGCAGAAAAAGCGGGAGGGGTGCAAACAATGAGCAGTTCTTC. The rearrangement links TRBV6-1 to TRBJ2-1, with 10 bases identical to TRBD2. Per the germline V gene, CDR1 is MNHNS and CDR2 is SASEGT. After removal of 6 bases from V and 5 bases from J, the junction contained 10 bases not matched to a gene. CDR3 length: 16 amino acids.

CDR3: CASSSVPSGRSGEQFF. Here the CDR3 DNA reads TGTGCCAGCAGTTCTGTTCCTAGCGGGAGATCGGGAGAGCAGTTCTTC. V and J are TRBV27 and TRBJ2-1, with TRBD2 matching 10 bases. This CDR3 is built from 16 residues. Unmatched junction bases numbered 13, after V lost 4 bases and J lost 10 bases. Germline V lookup: CDR1 MNHEY, CDR2 SMNVEV (reference sequence).

This rearrangement joins TRBV5-4 to TRBJ2-7, with 10 bases matching TRBD1. The CDR3 consists of 15 residues. CDR1 is SGHNT and CDR2 is YYREEE in the germline V gene (reference sequence). V lost 0 bases to trimming and J lost 6 bases; unmatched junction nucleotides: 6. CDR3 sequence: CASSLGDRGYLEQYF. Written as DNA, the CDR3 is TGTGCCAGCAGCTTGGGGGACAGGGGTTACCTCGAGCAGTACTTC.

The rearrangement uses TRBV5-6 and TRBJ1-2; D is uncertain. Germline CDR1 is SGHDT and CDR2 is YYEEEE. Trimming stripped 4 bases from V and 5 bases from J, with 18 bases between. The CDR3 spans 15 residues. CDR3 residues: CASSKTAGGGYGYTF. The CDR3 region has the DNA TGTGCCAGCAGCAAAACGGCCGGCGGAGGGTATGGCTACACCTTC.

The rearrangement joins TRBV29-1 to TRBJ2-3, with TRBD1 matching over 7 bases. Trimming removed 6 bases from V and 0 bases from J; junction bases left unmatched: 6. The CDR3 totals 14 residues. Germline CDR1 reads SQVTM; CDR2 reads ANQGSEA. The CDR3 DNA sequence: TGCAGCGTCCCCGGACAGGTTAGCACAGATACGCAGTATTTT. Protein product: CSVPGQVSTDTQYF.

This clonotype has only one observation. The chain employs TRBV2 and TRBJ1-5; 9 bases match TRBD1. Germline CDR1 SNHLY, CDR2 FYNNEI. There are 14 residues in the CDR3. The trim removed 5 bases at V and 5 bases at J, leaving 4 bases unmatched. The CDR3 loop is CASSRTGADQPQHF. The CDR3 nucleotides read TGTGCCAGCAGTCGGACAGGGGCAGATCAGCCCCAGCATTTT.